One and the same sample provided the 13 T cell receptor beta chains below, sequenced in a study of blood T cell repertoires in COVID-19 (dated by TCRdb to about 2020). The receptor library was made with the immunoSEQ multiplex PCR assay. TCRdb stores this immuneACCESS table with in-frame sequences only. Part of the clones is absent; in the studies checked, under half of the shortfall reflects unresolved V genes, and no reason is known for the rest. This sample comprises 400,000 or so clones, 88% of them detected only once. Together, the top ten hold 2% to 2.5% of the sample. Sequencing was done on a sample of PBMCs or T cells enriched from blood (not recorded which). The source of these receptors is a woman in her thirties or forties with acute COVID-19.

This chain links TRBV19 with TRBJ2-3; 7 bases are shared with TRBD2. After removal of 3 bases from V and 4 bases from J, the junction contained 10 bases not matched to a gene. Germline CDR1 and CDR2: LNHDA and SQIVND (reference sequence). The CDR3 length is 16 residues. In nucleotides, the CDR3 is TGTGCCAGTAGTATTGACCGACTAGCTGGACCAGATACGCAGTATTTT. Protein sequence: CASSIDRLAGPDTQYF.

This clone was found once. The rearrangement links TRBV13 to TRBJ2-7; weak D call: TRBD1 (6 bases). This CDR3 is built from 15 residues. V dropped 0 bases and J dropped 2 bases, with 11 bases sitting between them. The V gene's germline CDR1 is PRHDT and CDR2 FYEKMQ (reference sequence). CDR3 sequence (DNA): TGTGCCAGCAGCTTAGGGGCAGGGGCCACCTACGAGCAGTACTTC. It is translated as CASSLGAGATYEQYF.

Turning to this clone: The sample holds other DNA sequences that translate to the same CDR3. The rearrangement links TRBV6-5 to TRBJ2-7, with D perhaps matching TRBD2 (5 bases). CDR1 MNHEY and CDR2 SVGAGI come from the germline V gene. The CDR3 has 13 amino acids. V lost 2 bases and J 3 bases, leaving 8 bases between the germline ends. As DNA, the CDR3 is TGTGCCAGCAGTTACCAAGGGAGCTACGAGCAGTACTTC. Protein product: CASSYQGSYEQYF.

The chain uses TRBV21-1 and TRBJ2-7; TRBD1, the table's D call, was not compared with the DNA. TRBV21-1 is described as a pseudogene. The CDR3 totals 17 residues. The CDR3 DNA is TGTGCCAGCAGCTCCCGGACAGGGCACCCCCGCTCCTACGAGCAGTACTTC. This translates into CASSSRTGHPRSYEQYF.

The chain links TRBV29-1 to TRBJ1-1; 7 positions match TRBD1. With 7 bases clipped from V and 3 bases from J, the junction kept 8 bases outside the gene matches. The CDR3 consists of 13 residues. CDR1 and CDR2 (germline): SQVTM, ANQGSEA. The CDR3 spells CSGKTGADTEAFF. As DNA, the CDR3 is TGCAGCGGGAAAACAGGGGCCGACACTGAAGCTTTCTTT.

This rearrangement joins TRBV5-1 to TRBJ1-4; D gene uncertain. Trimming cost V 0 bases and J 7 bases, with 10 bases left between them. In germline, CDR1 is SGHRS, CDR2 YFSETQ. The CDR3 is 14 amino acids. CDR3 protein: CASSLAEGGEKLFF. CDR3 DNA sequence: TGCGCCAGCAGCTTGGCAGAGGGTGGTGAAAAACTGTTTTTT.

The CDR3 nucleotides are TGTGCCAGTAGTTTACAGGGGCCCAATCAGCCCCAGCATTTT. Protein sequence: CASSLQGPNQPQHF. V usage is TRBV19 and J usage is TRBJ1-5; TRBD1 matches 7 bases. The junction had 4 bases not matched to a gene; V was cut back by 5 bases and J by 3 bases. CDR1 LNHDA and CDR2 SQIVND come from the germline V gene (reference sequence). The CDR3 consists of 14 residues.

This chain connects TRBV7-8 to TRBJ2-1; 10 bases are a match to TRBD2. The CDR3 has 15 amino acids. Germline assignment: CDR1 SGHVS and CDR2 FQNEAQ. V was clipped by 4 bases and J by 2 bases; unmatched bases: 2. The CDR3: CASSSSGGTYNEQFF. DNA for the CDR3: TGTGCCAGCAGCTCTAGCGGGGGAACCTACAATGAGCAGTTCTTC.

The V call is TRBV19, the J call TRBJ1-5; 11 bases fit TRBD1. After removal of 8 bases from V and 7 bases from J, the junction contained 7 bases not matched to a gene. The CDR3 runs to 14 residues. Germline V gene data show CDR1 as LNHDA and CDR2 as SQIVND (reference sequence). This CDR3 reads CASEDRGRKQPQHF. In DNA, the CDR3 is TGTGCCAGTGAGGACAGGGGGCGAAAGCAGCCCCAGCATTTT.

This rearrangement joins TRBV5-1 to TRBJ2-1, with D tentatively TRBD1 (6 bases). Per the germline V gene, CDR1 is SGHRS and CDR2 is YFSETQ. V was cut by 1 base and J by 6 bases, with 11 bases left in between. The CDR3 consists of 14 residues. DNA for the CDR3: TGCGCCAGCAGCTTGAACAGGGTGAGCAATGAGCAGTTCTTC. The encoded protein is CASSLNRVSNEQFF.

This chain joins TRBV7-9 and TRBJ1-2; 9 nucleotides align to TRBD1. This CDR3 contains 17 residues. Germline V gives CDR1 SEHNR, CDR2 FQNEAQ (reference sequence). V lost 0 bases, J lost 4 bases, and 9 bases stayed unmatched. The CDR3 sequence is CASSLASTDRGSYGYTF. The DNA for the CDR3 is TGTGCCAGCAGCTTAGCTTCGACGGACAGGGGCAGCTATGGCTACACCTTC.

CDR3 protein: CASGNGGIPYEQYF. CDR3 sequence (DNA): TGTGCCAGCGGGAATGGCGGGATTCCCTACGAGCAGTACTTC. V is TRBV6-5 and J is TRBJ2-7, with D perhaps matching TRBD2 (6 bases). The CDR3 has 14 amino acids. V dropped 8 bases and J dropped 2 bases, with 16 bases sitting between them. Germline lookup yields CDR1 MNHEY and CDR2 SVGAGI.

The rearrangement uses TRBV19 and TRBJ2-7, with a possible D match to TRBD1 (6 bases). This CDR3 contains 17 residues. V was clipped by 2 bases and J by 2 bases, with 19 bases between them. Germline V lookup: CDR1 LNHDA, CDR2 SQIVND (reference sequence). CDR3 amino acids: CASSITWDNRGAYEQYF. In DNA form, the CDR3 reads TGTGCCAGTAGTATAACCTGGGACAACCGAGGAGCCTACGAGCAGTACTTC.